The rows below give T cell receptor beta chains drawn from one sample of a study of siplizumab effects on memory and regulatory T cells. The repertoire was sequenced with immunoSEQ multiplex PCR; TCRdb's copy has only in-frame clones and lacks some. The repertoire has approximately 40,000 clones, 89% of them found once; the top ten carry less than 0.3%. Sequenced: naive CD4+ T cells sorted from blood. The source is a human donor in good health. Both conserved end residues are part of each CDR3. Each record gives: CDR3 DNA, CDR3 protein, clone size, J gene, D gene, V gene. A D gene is named only where the DNA matches it firmly. Clone size, where shown, is once, few, many, or a class for clones that have expanded.

TGCGCCAGCAGTCTCATAGCGGATACGCAGTATTTT,CASSLIADTQYF,-,TRBJ2-3,-,TRBV4-1
TGTGCCAGCAGCAAAGGGACCTGCTCTGGAAACACCATATATTTT,CASSKGTCSGNTIYF,-,TRBJ1-3,-,TRBV21-1
TGTGCCACCAGCAGAAACTTAGGACTAGCGGTCTATCAGGGTAATGAGCAGTTCTTC,CATSRNLGLAVYQGNEQFF,once,TRBJ2-1,TRBD2,TRBV15
TGTGCCAGTAGTATTGGAGGGTATCGCAATCAGCCCCAGCATTTT,CASSIGGYRNQPQHF,-,TRBJ1-5,-,TRBV19
TGCAGTGTGAGGGCGGTCTACGAGCAGTACTTC,CSVRAVYEQYF,-,TRBJ2-7,-,TRBV20-1
TGCGCCAGCACTCAACGTGGCCAGAGGGACGAGCAGTACTTC,CASTQRGQRDEQYF,once,TRBJ2-7,-,TRBV23-1
TGTGCCAGCATCAGGGGAAACCCCACAGATACGCAGTATTTT,CASIRGNPTDTQYF,once,TRBJ2-3,-,TRBV6-1
TGTGCCATCAGTCTAGCGGACACCTACAATGAGCAGTTCTTC,CAISLADTYNEQFF,-,TRBJ2-1,TRBD2,TRBV10-3
TGTGCCAGCTCACCACGGAGTGCCTACGAGCAGTACTTC,CASSPRSAYEQYF,-,TRBJ2-7,-,TRBV18
TGCACCAGCAGCCCCCCTCGGGAACAAGAGACCCAGTACTTC,CTSSPPREQETQYF,-,TRBJ2-5,-,TRBV1
TGCGCCAGCAGTGAGTTGGGACAGCCAAACACTGAAGCTTTCTTT,CASSELGQPNTEAFF,-,TRBJ1-1,TRBD1,TRBV10-1
TGTGCCAGCAGTTTGGGCGGCCCCCGGGAGACCCAGTACTTC,CASSLGGPRETQYF,-,TRBJ2-5,-,TRBV28
TGTGCCAGCAGTTACTCCGCACTAAGGGGGGAAAAACTGTTTTTT,CASSYSALRGEKLFF,-,TRBJ1-4,-,TRBV6-5
TGCGCCAGCAGCTTGGCCTGGCTAGCGGGAGGGCCTCAAAACATTCAGTACTTC,CASSLAWLAGGPQNIQYF,-,TRBJ2-4,TRBD2,TRBV5-1
TGTGCCAGCAGCTTAGCGCTCATAAACTATGGCTACACCTTC,CASSLALINYGYTF,-,TRBJ1-2,-,TRBV7-9
TGTGCCAGCAGCCCGGACAGGGCCGGAGGTCAGCAGTACTTC,CASSPDRAGGQQYF,-,TRBJ2-7,TRBD1,TRBV7-2
TGTGCCAGCAGTGTTAATTTACCCCCATGGAGCGAGCAGTACTTC,CASSVNLPPWSEQYF,-,TRBJ2-7,-,TRBV2
TGTGCCAGCAGCGTCGGCGGGGGGCTAGGGGGGACCCAGTACTTC,CASSVGGGLGGTQYF,once,TRBJ2-5,TRBD2,TRBV6-1
TGTGCCAGTAGGCCGGGGACTATAAAGTACAATGAGCAGTTCTTC,CASRPGTIKYNEQFF,-,TRBJ2-1,TRBD2,TRBV19
TGTGCCTTAACGACAGGGGGCTATGAGCAGTTCTTC,CALTTGGYEQFF,-,TRBJ2-1,TRBD1,TRBV30
TGTGCCAGCAGGGGGCTAGCGAACACCGGGGAGCTGTTTTTT,CASRGLANTGELFF,-,TRBJ2-2,TRBD1,TRBV19
TGTGCCAGCAGCGGTCTAGCGGGCGGGACCCAGTACTTC,CASSGLAGGTQYF,-,TRBJ2-5,TRBD2,TRBV6-5
TGTGCCAGCAGCCAAGTGAGGGCCGGGGACAATGAGCAGTTCTTC,CASSQVRAGDNEQFF,-,TRBJ2-1,-,TRBV4-2
TGCGCCAGCAGTGGAACAGAAACTAATGAAAAACTGTTTTTT,CASSGTETNEKLFF,-,TRBJ1-4,-,TRBV5-1
TGTGCCAGCAGCTTAGATGGTCTAGCGGGAGTACCCACACAAGAGACCCAGTACTTC,CASSLDGLAGVPTQETQYF,-,TRBJ2-5,TRBD2,TRBV7-3
TGCGCCAGCAGCTTGGCCCCACTTGCCCACTCTGGAAACACCATATATTTT,CASSLAPLAHSGNTIYF,-,TRBJ1-3,-,TRBV5-1
TGTGCCACGTCGGGTGGCTACACCTTC,CATSGGYTF,-,TRBJ1-2,-,TRBV6-1
TGTGCCAGCAGCGCCCGACAGGGAGCTAACTATGGCTACACCTTC,CASSARQGANYGYTF,-,TRBJ1-2,TRBD1,TRBV5-4
TGCGCCAGCAGCTCCGGGACAGGGAATTCACCCCTCCACTTT,CASSSGTGNSPLHF,-,TRBJ1-6,TRBD1,TRBV5-1
TGTGCCAGCAGCTTAGGTGGGACAAGGGGGAATGAGCAGTTCTTC,CASSLGGTRGNEQFF,-,TRBJ2-1,-,TRBV7-2
TGTGCCAGCAGCAAACCACCTTATCAGCCCCAGCATTTT,CASSKPPYQPQHF,-,TRBJ1-5,-,TRBV21-1
TGTGCCAGCAGTGGCGGACTAGCGGGGGGGTTTGATACGCAGTATTTT,CASSGGLAGGFDTQYF,-,TRBJ2-3,TRBD2,TRBV6-1
TGTGCCAGCAGTTACTCGACTTCTAGCGTGGGGACCCAGTACTTC,CASSYSTSSVGTQYF,-,TRBJ2-5,-,TRBV6-5
TGTGCCAGCTCACCACTTGGAGGGAACACTGAAGCTTTCTTT,CASSPLGGNTEAFF,-,TRBJ1-1,-,TRBV18
TGTGCCTGGAGACGGGTGCACACTGAAGCTTTCTTT,CAWRRVHTEAFF,-,TRBJ1-1,-,TRBV30
TGCGCCAGCAGCTCCAGGGCCGGGGTGGAGACCCAGTACTTC,CASSSRAGVETQYF,-,TRBJ2-5,-,TRBV5-1
TGTGCCAGCAGTCGGGAGCAGGGTGCTGGCTACACCTTC,CASSREQGAGYTF,few,TRBJ1-2,-,TRBV7-9
TGTGCCAGCAGTTCAAGTATGACCCGGTACACCTTC,CASSSSMTRYTF,once,TRBJ1-2,-,TRBV6-1
TGTGCCAGCAGCTTACCCGAACTAGCGGGGGGGGATGAGCAGTTCTTC,CASSLPELAGGDEQFF,-,TRBJ2-1,TRBD2,TRBV7-9
TGCGCCAGCAGCCAAGATTCCGGTCTTGGGAATCAGCCCCAGCATTTT,CASSQDSGLGNQPQHF,-,TRBJ1-5,-,TRBV4-1
TGCGCCAGCAGCCATCCCTCTCAACGGGTTGAGCAGTTCTTC,CASSHPSQRVEQFF,-,TRBJ2-1,-,TRBV4-1
TGCGCCAGCAGCCAAGCTCCAAAGGGAGCTAACTATGGCTACACCTTC,CASSQAPKGANYGYTF,-,TRBJ1-2,-,TRBV4-1
TGTGCCAGCTCACCTCCCGGGACGGTAATTTACGAGCAGTACTTC,CASSPPGTVIYEQYF,-,TRBJ2-7,-,TRBV18
TGTGCCAGCAGTTCCGAATATGGCTACACCTTC,CASSSEYGYTF,-,TRBJ1-2,-,TRBV6-6
TGTGCCAGCAGTCCCGAGGGGGGTCAGCCCCAGCATTTT,CASSPEGGQPQHF,-,TRBJ1-5,-,TRBV7-9
TGTGCCAGTAGTCCTTCGGACAGGGGGTATAATTCACCCCTCCACTTT,CASSPSDRGYNSPLHF,-,TRBJ1-6,TRBD1,TRBV19
TGTGCCAGCAGCTCCGGGACTAGCGGGAGGGCTAATGAGCAGTTCTTC,CASSSGTSGRANEQFF,-,TRBJ2-1,TRBD2,TRBV5-8
TGTGCCAGCAGCTTAGGGACAGGGACGGCCCTCCTCGAGCAGTACTTC,CASSLGTGTALLEQYF,few,TRBJ2-7,TRBD1,TRBV11-2
TGTGCCAGCAGCCTAAGGACTAGCGGGATTAATGAGCAGTTCTTC,CASSLRTSGINEQFF,-,TRBJ2-1,TRBD2,TRBV7-3
TGTGCCAGCACGACAGGGGAGAACTATGGCTACACCTTC,CASTTGENYGYTF,few,TRBJ1-2,TRBD1,TRBV2
TGCAGTGGTCTGATCTCTTACGAGCAGTACTTC,CSGLISYEQYF,-,TRBJ2-7,-,TRBV20-1
TGTGCCTGGAGCAAGAACGCGGATCAGCCCCAGCATTTT,CAWSKNADQPQHF,-,TRBJ1-5,-,TRBV30
TGTGCCAGCAGTTTCTACCGGGACAGGGGATCCGGCAATCAGCCCCAGCATTTT,CASSFYRDRGSGNQPQHF,-,TRBJ1-5,TRBD1,TRBV6-4
TGTGCCAGCAGCTTCGATGGGAGCACAGATACGCAGTATTTT,CASSFDGSTDTQYF,-,TRBJ2-3,-,TRBV7-8
TGTGCCAGTAGTATTCGGAGGGCGGGGGACGGGCAGTATTTT,CASSIRRAGDGQYF,-,TRBJ2-3,TRBD2,TRBV19
TGTGCCAGCAGTCCGCGAGCGGGGGGTTCCTACGAGCAGTACTTC,CASSPRAGGSYEQYF,once,TRBJ2-7,TRBD2,TRBV6-1
TGTGCCAGCAGCGTAGACGACGAGCAGTACTTC,CASSVDDEQYF,once,TRBJ2-7,-,TRBV9